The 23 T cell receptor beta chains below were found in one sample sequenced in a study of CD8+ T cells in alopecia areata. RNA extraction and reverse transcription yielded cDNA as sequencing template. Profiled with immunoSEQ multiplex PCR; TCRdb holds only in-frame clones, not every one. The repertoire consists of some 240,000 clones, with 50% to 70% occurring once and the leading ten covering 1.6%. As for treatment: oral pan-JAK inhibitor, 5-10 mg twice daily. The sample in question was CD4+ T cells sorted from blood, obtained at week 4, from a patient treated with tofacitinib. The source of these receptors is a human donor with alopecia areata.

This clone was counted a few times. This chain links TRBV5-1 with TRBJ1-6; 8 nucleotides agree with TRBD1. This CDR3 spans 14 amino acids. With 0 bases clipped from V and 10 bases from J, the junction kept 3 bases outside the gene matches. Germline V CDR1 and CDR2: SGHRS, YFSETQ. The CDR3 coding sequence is TGCGCCAGCAGCTTGGCAGGGGGCTACTCACCCCTCCACTTT. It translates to CASSLAGGYSPLHF.

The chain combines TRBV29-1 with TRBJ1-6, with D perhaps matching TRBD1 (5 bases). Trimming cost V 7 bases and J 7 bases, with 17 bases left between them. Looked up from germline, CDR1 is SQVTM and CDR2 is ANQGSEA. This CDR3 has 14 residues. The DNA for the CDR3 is TGCAGCGCCCGGGACCAAGATCTCAATTCACCCCTCCACTTT. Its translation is CSARDQDLNSPLHF.

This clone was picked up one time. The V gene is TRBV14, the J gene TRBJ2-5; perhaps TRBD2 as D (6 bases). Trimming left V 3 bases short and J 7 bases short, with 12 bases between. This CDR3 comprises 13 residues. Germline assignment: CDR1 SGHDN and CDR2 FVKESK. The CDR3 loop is CASSQKRGGTQYF. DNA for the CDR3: TGTGCCAGCAGCCAGAAACGGGGAGGGACCCAGTACTTC.

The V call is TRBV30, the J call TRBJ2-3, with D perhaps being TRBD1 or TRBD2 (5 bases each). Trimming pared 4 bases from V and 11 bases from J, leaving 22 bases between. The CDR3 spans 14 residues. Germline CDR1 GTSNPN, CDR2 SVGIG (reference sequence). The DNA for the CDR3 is TGTGCCTGGAATGCTTTGGGACGCAAAGGCGGGCAGTATTTT. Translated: CAWNALGRKGGQYF. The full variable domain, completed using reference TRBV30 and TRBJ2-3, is SQTIHQWPATLVQPVGSPLSLECTVEGTSNPNLYWYRQAAGRGLQLLFYSVGIGQISSEVPQNLSASRPQDRQFILSSKKLLLSDSGFYLCAWNALGRKGGQYFGPGTRLTVL.

CDR3 residues: CASGRFSAQPQHF. CDR3 in DNA: TGTGCCAGCGGACGGTTCTCCGCTCAGCCCCAGCATTTT. J is TRBJ1-5 and V is TRBV2; no clear D gene. From germline, CDR1 is SNHLY and CDR2 FYNNEI. V lost 8 bases, J lost 6 bases, and 14 bases lay in between. The CDR3 loop spans 13 amino acids.

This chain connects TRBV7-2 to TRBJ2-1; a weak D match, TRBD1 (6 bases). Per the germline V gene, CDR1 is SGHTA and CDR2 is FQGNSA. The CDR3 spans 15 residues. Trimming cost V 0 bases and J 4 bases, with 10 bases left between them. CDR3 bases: TGTGCCAGCAGCTTAGCGGGGGCGAGATACAATGAGCAGTTCTTC. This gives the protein CASSLAGARYNEQFF.

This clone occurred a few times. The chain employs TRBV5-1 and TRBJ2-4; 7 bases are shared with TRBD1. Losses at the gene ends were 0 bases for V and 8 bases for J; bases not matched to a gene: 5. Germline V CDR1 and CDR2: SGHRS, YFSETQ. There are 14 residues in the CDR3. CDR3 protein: CASSLGQGFDIQYF. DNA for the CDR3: TGCGCCAGCAGCTTGGGACAGGGTTTTGACATTCAGTACTTC.

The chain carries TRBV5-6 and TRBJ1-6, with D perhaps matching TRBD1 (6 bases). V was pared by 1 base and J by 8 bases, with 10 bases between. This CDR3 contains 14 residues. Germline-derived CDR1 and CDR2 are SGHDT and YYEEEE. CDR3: CASSLYREDSPLHF. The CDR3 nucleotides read TGTGCCAGCAGCTTGTACAGGGAGGATTCACCCCTCCACTTT.

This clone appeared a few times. CDR3: CASSAALRQSNQPQHF. CDR3 DNA: TGTGCCAGCAGTGCAGCGCTGAGACAGTCCAATCAGCCCCAGCATTTT. The chain joins TRBV28 to TRBJ1-5; a possible D gene is TRBD1 (5 bases). Per the germline V gene, CDR1 is MDHEN and CDR2 is SYDVKM. V lost 5 bases and J 3 bases, leaving 17 bases between the germline ends. The CDR3 contains 16 residues.

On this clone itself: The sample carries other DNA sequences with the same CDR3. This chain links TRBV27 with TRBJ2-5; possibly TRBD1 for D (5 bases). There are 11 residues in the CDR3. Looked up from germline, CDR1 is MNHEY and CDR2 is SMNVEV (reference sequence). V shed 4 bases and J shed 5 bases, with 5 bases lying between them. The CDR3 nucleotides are TGTGCCAGCAGTTCAGGGGAGACCCAGTACTTC. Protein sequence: CASSSGETQYF.

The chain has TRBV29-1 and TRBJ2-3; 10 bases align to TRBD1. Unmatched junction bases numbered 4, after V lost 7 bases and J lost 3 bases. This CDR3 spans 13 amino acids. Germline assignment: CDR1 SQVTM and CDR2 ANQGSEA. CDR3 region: CSAGTGVTDTQYF. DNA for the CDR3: TGCAGCGCGGGGACAGGGGTTACAGATACGCAGTATTTT.

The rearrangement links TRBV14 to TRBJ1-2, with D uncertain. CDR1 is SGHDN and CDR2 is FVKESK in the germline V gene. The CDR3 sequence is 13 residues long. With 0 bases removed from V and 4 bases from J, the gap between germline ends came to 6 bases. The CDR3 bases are TGTGCCAGCAGCCAAGATTACGGCTATGGCTACACCTTC. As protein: CASSQDYGYGYTF.

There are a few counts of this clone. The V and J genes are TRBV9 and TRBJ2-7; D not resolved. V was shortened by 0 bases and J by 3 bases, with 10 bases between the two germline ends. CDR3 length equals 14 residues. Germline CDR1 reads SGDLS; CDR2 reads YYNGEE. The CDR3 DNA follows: TGTGCCAGCAGCGTAGGCACAGAACTCTACGAGCAGTACTTC. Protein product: CASSVGTELYEQYF.

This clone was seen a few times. The CDR3: CAISEELRTGVNGYTF. DNA for the CDR3: TGTGCCATCAGTGAAGAGCTCCGGACAGGGGTAAATGGCTACACCTTC. The genes are TRBV10-3 and TRBJ1-2, with 9 bases identical to TRBD1. V lost 3 bases to trimming and J lost 6 bases; unmatched junction nucleotides: 11. Germline-derived CDR1 and CDR2 are ENHRY and SYGVKD. The CDR3 runs to 16 residues.

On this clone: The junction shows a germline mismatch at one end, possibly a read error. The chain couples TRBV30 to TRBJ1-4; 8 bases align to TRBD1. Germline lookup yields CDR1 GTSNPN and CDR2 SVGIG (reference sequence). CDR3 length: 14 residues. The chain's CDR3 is CAWSPRMGSGQEVF. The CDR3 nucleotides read TGTGCCTGGAGCCCTAGGATGGGTTCGGGACAGGAGGTTTTT. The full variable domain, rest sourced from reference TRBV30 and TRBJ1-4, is SQTIHQWPATLVQPVGSPLSLECTVEGTSNPNLYWYRQAAGRGLQLLFYSVGIGQISSEVPQNLSASRPQDRQFILSSKKLLLSDSGFYLCAWSPRMGSGQEVFGSGTQLSVL.

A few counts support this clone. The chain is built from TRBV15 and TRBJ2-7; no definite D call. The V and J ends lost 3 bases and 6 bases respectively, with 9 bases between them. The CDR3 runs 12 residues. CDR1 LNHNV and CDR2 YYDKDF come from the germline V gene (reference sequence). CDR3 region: CATSRDNGEQYF. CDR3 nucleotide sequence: TGTGCCACCAGCAGGGATAATGGCGAGCAGTACTTC.

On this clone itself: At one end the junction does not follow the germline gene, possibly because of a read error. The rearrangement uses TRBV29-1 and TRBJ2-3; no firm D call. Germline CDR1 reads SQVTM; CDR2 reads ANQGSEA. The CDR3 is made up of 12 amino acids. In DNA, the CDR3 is TGCAGCGTTGCAGTTAGCACGGATACGCAGTATTTT. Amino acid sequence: CSVAVSTDTQYF.

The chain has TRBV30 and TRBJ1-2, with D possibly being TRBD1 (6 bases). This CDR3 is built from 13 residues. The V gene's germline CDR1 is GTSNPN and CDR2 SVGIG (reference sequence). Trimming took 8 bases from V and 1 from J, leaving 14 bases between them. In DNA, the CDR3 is TGTGCCAGACGGGACATCAGTAACTATGGCTACACCTTC. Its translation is CARRDISNYGYTF.

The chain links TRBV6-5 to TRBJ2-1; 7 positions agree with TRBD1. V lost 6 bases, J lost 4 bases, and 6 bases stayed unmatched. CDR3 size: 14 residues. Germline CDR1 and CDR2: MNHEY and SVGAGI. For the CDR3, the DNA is TGTGCCAGCAGCCATAAACAGGGGTACAATGAGCAGTTCTTC. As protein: CASSHKQGYNEQFF.

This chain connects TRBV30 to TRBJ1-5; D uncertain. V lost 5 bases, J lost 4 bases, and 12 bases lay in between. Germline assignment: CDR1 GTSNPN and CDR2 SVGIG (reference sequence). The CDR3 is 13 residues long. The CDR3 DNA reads TGTGCCTGGGGACCAAAAGGAAATCAGCCCCAGCATTTT. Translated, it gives CAWGPKGNQPQHF.

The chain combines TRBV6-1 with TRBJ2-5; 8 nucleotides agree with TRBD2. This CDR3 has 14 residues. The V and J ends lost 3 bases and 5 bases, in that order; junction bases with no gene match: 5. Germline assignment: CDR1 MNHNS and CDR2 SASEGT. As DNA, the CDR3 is TGTGCCAGCAGTGACGGAGGCGGGAGGGAGACCCAGTACTTC. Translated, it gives CASSDGGGRETQYF.

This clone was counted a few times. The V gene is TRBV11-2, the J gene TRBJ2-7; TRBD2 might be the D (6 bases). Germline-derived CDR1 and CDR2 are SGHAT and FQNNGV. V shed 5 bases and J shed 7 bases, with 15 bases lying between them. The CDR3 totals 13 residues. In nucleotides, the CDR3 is TGTGCCAGCAGCGGCACGGTCGGGAGTGAGCAGTACTTC. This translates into CASSGTVGSEQYF.

The CDR3 bases are TGCGCCAGCAGCTTGCGGCCAATCAGGGGTGAAGAGACCCAGTACTTC. This sequence encodes CASSLRPIRGEETQYF. The chain is built from TRBV5-1 and TRBJ2-5; D is perhaps TRBD1 (6 bases). Germline V lookup: CDR1 SGHRS, CDR2 YFSETQ. This CDR3 contains 16 residues. V lost 1 base to trimming and J lost 3 bases, with 16 bases between them.